A selection of T cell receptor beta chains follows, all from one sample in a study of T cell responses to AZD1222 COVID-19 vaccine. Profiling relied on immunoSEQ multiplex PCR, and the TCRdb table lists in-frame clones only, not all of them. The repertoire has some 70,000 clones, 65% to 85% of them found once; the top ten carry more than 8.5%. The specimen was peripheral blood, collected on day 0 of AZD1222 vaccination. The receptors come from an adult in good health. The CDR3 runs from the conserved cysteine through the conserved F or W. A D gene is named only where the DNA matches it firmly. Clone size is not always given. Where it is, it says once, few, many or a class for expanded clones.

CDR3: CASSQGNTQYF; DNA: TGTGCCAGCAGCCAGGGAAATACGCAGTATTTT; J: TRBJ2-3; size: NA; D: NA; V: TRBV28
CDR3: CAWSGDRGGEKLFF; DNA: TGTGCCTGGAGCGGTGACAGGGGAGGTGAAAAACTGTTTTTT; J: TRBJ1-4; size: NA; D: TRBD1; V: TRBV30
CDR3: CASSQGTRTNEQFF; DNA: TGTGCCAGCAGCCAAGGGACCCGCACCAATGAGCAGTTCTTC; J: TRBJ2-1; size: NA; D: NA; V: TRBV3-1/TRBV3-2
CDR3: CASSSGQAPSPLHF; DNA: TGTGCCAGCAGTTCGGGACAAGCTCCTTCACCCCTCCACTTT; J: TRBJ1-6; size: NA; D: NA; V: TRBV28
CDR3: CASSPGQAMVEQYF; DNA: TGTGCTAGCAGCCCCGGGCAGGCAATGGTCGAGCAGTACTTC; J: TRBJ2-7; size: once; D: NA; V: TRBV7-7
CDR3: CASTSGTFGEKLFF; DNA: TGTGCCAGCACCTCAGGGACGTTCGGGGAAAAACTGTTTTTT; J: TRBJ1-4; size: NA; D: NA; V: TRBV7-2
CDR3: CASSRGARTPNSPLHF; DNA: TGTGCCAGCAGCCGGGGAGCGAGAACCCCAAATTCACCCCTCCACTTT; J: TRBJ1-6; size: NA; D: NA; V: TRBV4-2
CDR3: CASSIRTEPYEQYF; DNA: TGTGCCAGTAGTATAAGGACAGAGCCCTACGAGCAGTACTTC; J: TRBJ2-7; size: once; D: NA; V: TRBV19
CDR3: CASSLPGQGAKAFF; DNA: TGTGCCAGCAGCTTACCGGGACAGGGGGCAAAAGCTTTCTTT; J: TRBJ1-1; size: NA; D: TRBD1; V: TRBV7-2
CDR3: CASSLARVEETQYF; DNA: TGCGCCAGCAGCTTGGCCAGGGTGGAGGAGACCCAGTACTTC; J: TRBJ2-5; size: NA; D: NA; V: TRBV5-1
CDR3: CASSSPGQYYGYTF; DNA: TGTGCCAGCAGTTCCCCGGGACAGTACTATGGCTACACCTTC; J: TRBJ1-2; size: NA; D: TRBD1; V: TRBV6-5
CDR3: CASSGQTYEQYF; DNA: TGCGCCAGCAGTGGACAGACCTACGAGCAGTACTTC; J: TRBJ2-7; size: once; D: NA; V: TRBV5-1
CDR3: CASRIDSNQPQHF; DNA: TGTGCCAGCAGAATAGATAGCAATCAGCCCCAGCATTTT; J: TRBJ1-5; size: NA; D: NA; V: TRBV7-8
CDR3: CASKVWGSLSYEQYF; DNA: TGTGCCAGCAAAGTGTGGGGGAGTCTCTCCTACGAGCAGTACTTC; J: TRBJ2-7; size: once; D: NA; V: TRBV5-6
CDR3: CASSLGGNTGELFF; DNA: TGTGCCAGCAGCTTGGGTGGGAACACCGGGGAGCTGTTTTTT; J: TRBJ2-2; size: NA; D: NA; V: TRBV7-8
CDR3: CASSQDLAGVNTGELFF; DNA: TGCGCCAGCAGCCAAGACTTAGCGGGGGTCAACACCGGGGAGCTGTTTTTT; J: TRBJ2-2; size: NA; D: TRBD2; V: TRBV4-1
CDR3: CASSYSRTSDRPIYF; DNA: TGTGCCAGCAGTTACTCTCGGACCTCCGATAGGCCCATATATTTT; J: TRBJ1-3; size: NA; D: NA; V: TRBV6-5
CDR3: CASSTSGSGNTIYF; DNA: TGTGCCAGCAGCACCTCAGGGTCTGGAAACACCATATATTTT; J: TRBJ1-3; size: NA; D: NA; V: TRBV5-6
CDR3: CAISLSTDTQYF; DNA: TGTGCCATCAGTCTTAGCACAGATACGCAGTATTTT; J: TRBJ2-3; size: NA; D: NA; V: TRBV10-3
CDR3: CASSSFGNTIYF; DNA: TGTGCCAGCAGCTCCTTTGGAAACACCATATATTTT; J: TRBJ1-3; size: NA; D: NA; V: TRBV11-2
CDR3: CASSPGTGAYNEQFF; DNA: TGTGCCAGCAGCCCGGGGACGGGCGCCTACAATGAGCAGTTCTTC; J: TRBJ2-1; size: NA; D: NA; V: TRBV11-1
CDR3: CASSEQGAISEQYF; DNA: TGTGCCAGCAGTGAACAGGGGGCGATTAGCGAGCAGTACTTC; J: TRBJ2-7; size: NA; D: TRBD1; V: TRBV2
CDR3: CAVQGRATDGYTF; DNA: TGTGCCGTGCAGGGTCGGGCAACAGATGGCTACACCTTC; J: TRBJ1-2; size: NA; D: NA; V: TRBV27
CDR3: CASDGQGVRPQHF; DNA: TGTGCCAGCGACGGACAGGGGGTACGGCCCCAGCATTTT; J: TRBJ1-5; size: NA; D: TRBD1; V: TRBV28
CDR3: CASSPTGLTNYGYTF; DNA: TGTGCCAGCAGCCCGACAGGGCTTACTAACTATGGCTACACCTTC; J: TRBJ1-2; size: once; D: TRBD1; V: TRBV11-2
CDR3: CASISGQGTSGNTIYF; DNA: TGTGCCAGCATATCGGGGCAGGGGACCTCTGGAAACACCATATATTTT; J: TRBJ1-3; size: NA; D: NA; V: TRBV7-9
CDR3: CASSRAGAPDTQYF; DNA: TGTGCCAGCAGTAGAGCGGGGGCGCCCGATACGCAGTATTTT; J: TRBJ2-3; size: NA; D: TRBD2; V: TRBV6-2/TRBV6-3
CDR3: CASLDGGAGDEKLFF; DNA: TGTGCCAGCTTGGACGGGGGCGCGGGGGATGAAAAACTGTTTTTT; J: TRBJ1-4; size: NA; D: NA; V: TRBV28
CDR3: CSGGGWGFTEAFF; DNA: TGCAGCGGGGGTGGTTGGGGGTTCACTGAAGCTTTCTTT; J: TRBJ1-1; size: NA; D: NA; V: TRBV29-1
CDR3: CASSQGQGVNEKLFF; DNA: TGCGCCAGCAGCCAAGGGCAGGGTGTTAATGAAAAACTGTTTTTT; J: TRBJ1-4; size: once; D: NA; V: TRBV4-1
CDR3: CASSFQAGGYTF; DNA: TGTGCCAGCAGTTTTCAGGCCGGGGGCTACACCTTC; J: TRBJ1-2; size: NA; D: NA; V: TRBV12-3/TRBV12-4
CDR3: CSADAGQGRNEQFF; DNA: TGCAGCGCCGATGCTGGGCAGGGTAGGAATGAGCAGTTCTTC; J: TRBJ2-1; size: once; D: NA; V: TRBV29-1
CDR3: CASQDRILTEAFF; DNA: TGTGCCAGTCAAGACAGGATACTCACTGAAGCTTTCTTT; J: TRBJ1-1; size: NA; D: NA; V: TRBV2
CDR3: CASSLALAGTTGELFF; DNA: TGTGCCAGCAGCTTGGCCCTAGCGGGGACGACCGGGGAGCTGTTTTTT; J: TRBJ2-2; size: NA; D: TRBD2; V: TRBV5-4
CDR3: CASSRAPLWVSGNTIYF; DNA: TGTGCCAGCAGCCGAGCTCCCCTTTGGGTCTCTGGAAACACCATATATTTT; J: TRBJ1-3; size: NA; D: NA; V: TRBV14
CDR3: CARYRPGASSYEQYF; DNA: TGTGCCAGGTACCGGCCGGGGGCCAGCTCCTACGAGCAGTACTTC; J: TRBJ2-7; size: NA; D: NA; V: TRBV2
CDR3: CASSPRTEIYEQYF; DNA: TGTGCCAGCAGCCCGAGGACGGAGATCTACGAGCAGTACTTC; J: TRBJ2-7; size: NA; D: NA; V: TRBV7-8
CDR3: CASSLMGGAGNTIYF; DNA: TGCGCCAGCAGCTTGATGGGGGGCGCCGGAAACACCATATATTTT; J: TRBJ1-3; size: NA; D: NA; V: TRBV5-1
CDR3: CASSYSSTQPQHF; DNA: TGTGCCAGCAGTTACTCGAGCACTCAGCCCCAGCATTTT; J: TRBJ1-5; size: NA; D: NA; V: TRBV6-2/TRBV6-3
CDR3: CAISQGTFYGYTF; DNA: TGTGCCATCAGTCAGGGAACCTTCTATGGCTACACCTTC; J: TRBJ1-2; size: NA; D: NA; V: TRBV10-3
CDR3: CASTPGGVGEKLFF; DNA: TGCGCCAGCACCCCAGGGGGCGTTGGGGAAAAACTGTTTTTT; J: TRBJ1-4; size: NA; D: TRBD1; V: TRBV10-2
CDR3: CASSISGGAFRTGELFF; DNA: TGTGCCAGCAGTATCAGCGGGGGGGCCTTTCGGACCGGGGAGCTGTTTTTT; J: TRBJ2-2; size: NA; D: TRBD2; V: TRBV9
CDR3: CASRDRGYESPLHF; DNA: TGTGCCAGCCGGGACAGGGGTTACGAGTCACCCCTCCACTTT; J: TRBJ1-6; size: NA; D: TRBD1; V: TRBV6-5
CDR3: CASSVGPNTEAFF; DNA: TGTGCCAGCAGCGTGGGACCGAACACTGAAGCTTTCTTT; J: TRBJ1-1; size: few; D: NA; V: TRBV9
CDR3: CASSYSQVNTEAFF; DNA: TGTGCCAGCAGTTACTCGCAGGTTAACACTGAAGCTTTCTTT; J: TRBJ1-1; size: NA; D: NA; V: TRBV6-5
CDR3: CASSDGRVGNTEAFF; DNA: TGTGCCAGCAGCGACGGCCGAGTTGGGAACACTGAAGCTTTCTTT; J: TRBJ1-1; size: NA; D: NA; V: TRBV6-1
CDR3: CAMSTGKSNTIYF; DNA: TGTGCCATGTCGACAGGAAAGAGTAACACCATATATTTT; J: TRBJ1-3; size: NA; D: NA; V: TRBV10-3
CDR3: CASSQANRGVADTQYF; DNA: TGTGCCAGCAGCCAGGCTAACAGGGGGGTGGCAGATACGCAGTATTTT; J: TRBJ2-3; size: NA; D: TRBD1; V: TRBV3-1/TRBV3-2
CDR3: CASSPAEGNQPQHF; DNA: TGTGCCAGCAGTCCGGCAGAGGGCAATCAGCCCCAGCATTTT; J: TRBJ1-5; size: NA; D: NA; V: TRBV2
CDR3: CASSGQGVNEQYF; DNA: TGTGCCAGCTCAGGACAGGGGGTCAACGAGCAGTACTTC; J: TRBJ2-7; size: few; D: TRBD1; V: TRBV18
CDR3: CASSLMMNTEAFF; DNA: TGTGCCAGCAGCTTAATGATGAACACTGAAGCTTTCTTT; J: TRBJ1-1; size: NA; D: NA; V: TRBV11-3
CDR3: CARTAREVSTEAFF; DNA: TGCGCCAGGACAGCCAGGGAAGTGAGCACTGAAGCTTTCTTT; J: TRBJ1-1; size: NA; D: NA; V: TRBV23-1
CDR3: CATAQSLGALGSNQPQHF; DNA: TGTGCCACCGCACAATCCCTTGGGGCCCTCGGTAGCAATCAGCCCCAGCATTTT; J: TRBJ1-5; size: NA; D: NA; V: TRBV27
CDR3: CASSSGQGSVQYF; DNA: TGTGCCAGCAGTTCGGGACAGGGTAGTGTGCAGTACTTC; J: TRBJ2-7; size: NA; D: TRBD1; V: TRBV6-5
CDR3: CASSRSGGSSYNEQFF; DNA: TGTGCCAGCAGCCGATCAGGGGGGAGCTCCTACAATGAGCAGTTCTTC; J: TRBJ2-1; size: NA; D: NA; V: TRBV14